The entry that follows covers one T cell receptor (beta chain) sequence. V was clipped by 2 bases and J by 4 bases; unmatched bases: 7. CDR3 length: 14 residues. Germline CDR1 reads SQVTM; CDR2 reads ANQGSEA. TCRdb called the RT-PCR reads again in MiXCR, with one record for every CDR3 protein. The data contain 650,000 to 800,000 distinct CDR3 sequences, over 12% of them singletons. Sequencing was performed on memory CD4+ T cells from blood. This TCR was recovered from a female donor in good health, serving as a healthy control. The V call is TRBV29-1, the J call TRBJ1-2; 7 bases match TRBD1. The CDR3 DNA sequence: TGCAGCGTTGAAAGGACAGGTTGGAGCTATGGCTACACCTTC. This translates into CSVERTGWSYGYTF.